The 8 T cell receptor beta chains below all came from one sample that was sequenced in a study of blood T cell repertoires in COVID-19. Here immunoSEQ multiplex PCR was the method, and the copy in TCRdb shows in-frame clones only, minus some. The sample lists approximately 210,000 clones, 84% occurring once. Sequencing used peripheral blood. These receptors were obtained from a woman aged 50 to 60 with active or convalescent COVID-19.

CDR3 protein: CASRDKGESPLHF. The CDR3 DNA reads TGTGCCAGTAGAGATAAGGGGGAATCACCCCTCCACTTT. The V call is TRBV19, the J call TRBJ1-6, with D tentatively TRBD1 (6 bases). V was trimmed by 6 bases and J by 10 bases, leaving 13 bases between them. The CDR3 has 13 residues. Germline V gene data show CDR1 as LNHDA and CDR2 as SQIVND (reference sequence).

The rearrangement uses TRBV27 and TRBJ2-1, with 10 positions matching TRBD1. CDR1 and CDR2 (germline): MNHEY, SMNVEV (reference sequence). This CDR3 has 18 amino acids. V lost 3 bases to trimming and J lost 0 bases; unmatched junction nucleotides: 8. CDR3 sequence reads: CASSLRQGARSSYNEQFF. CDR3 coding DNA: TGTGCCAGCAGTTTGCGACAGGGGGCGCGGAGCTCCTACAATGAGCAGTTCTTC.

The chain has TRBV27 and TRBJ1-5; tentative D call: TRBD1 (6 bases). The CDR3 runs 10 residues. The V gene's germline CDR1 is MNHEY and CDR2 SMNVEV (reference sequence). The CDR3 sequence is CAIQGQPQHF. The CDR3 nucleotides read TGTGCGATTCAGGGGCAGCCCCAGCATTTT.

This clone was counted only a few times. The J gene is TRBJ2-2, the V gene TRBV2; no clear D gene. Germline V CDR1 and CDR2: SNHLY, FYNNEI. V was shortened by 7 bases and J by 6 bases, with 18 bases between the two germline ends. CDR3 length: 15 amino acids. The CDR3 loop reads CASIRNSPLAGELFF. The CDR3 DNA follows: TGTGCCAGCATCCGTAACTCTCCCTTAGCCGGGGAGCTGTTTTTT.

The V and J genes are TRBV4-1 and TRBJ1-2, with TRBD1 identical over 8 bases. This CDR3 contains 16 residues. Germline assignment: CDR1 MGHRA and CDR2 YSYEKL. V shed 2 bases and J 4 bases; nucleotides not matched to a gene: 9. The CDR3 nucleotides are TGCGCCAGCAGCCAACACGAACAGGACAGGGCCTATGGCTACACCTTC. Its translation is CASSQHEQDRAYGYTF.

This clone was seen only once. V is TRBV19 and J is TRBJ1-1, with D unresolved. With 4 bases removed from V and 3 bases from J, the gap between germline ends came to 15 bases. The CDR3 has 15 residues. In germline, CDR1 is LNHDA, CDR2 SQIVND (reference sequence). As DNA, the CDR3 is TGTGCCAGTAGTACCTCGGGCCTAGCGGACACTGAAGCTTTCTTT. Encoded protein: CASSTSGLADTEAFF.

The CDR3 sequence: CASSRGDVSTDTQYF. In DNA form, the CDR3 reads TGTGCCAGCTCCAGGGGGGACGTTAGCACAGATACGCAGTATTTT. The rearrangement joins TRBV7-9 to TRBJ2-3, with TRBD1 as a possible D gene (7 bases). The germline V gene encodes CDR1 SEHNR and CDR2 FQNEAQ (reference sequence). Trimming pared 8 bases from V and 0 bases from J, leaving 15 bases between. This CDR3 is built from 15 residues.

The DNA of the CDR3 is TGTGCCAGCAGCTTAGCCGGGGGAGAGACCCAGTACTTC. Translating it yields CASSLAGGETQYF. The chain combines TRBV7-9 with TRBJ2-5; tentatively, D is TRBD2 (6 bases). Germline V gene data show CDR1 as SEHNR and CDR2 as FQNEAQ (reference sequence). Trimming took off 0 bases at V and 4 bases at J, with 6 bases between the two ends. The CDR3 runs 13 residues.